This is a list of T cell receptor beta chains from one sample in a study of blood T cell repertoires in COVID-19. Profiled with immunoSEQ multiplex PCR; TCRdb holds only in-frame clones, not every one. The data hold around 300,000 clones, with around 87% observed a single time. Material: peripheral blood. The receptors originated from a man in his fifties or sixties with active or convalescent COVID-19. CDR3s include the opening cysteine and the closing phenylalanine or tryptophan. A D gene is named only where the DNA matches it firmly.

d_gene,v_gene,j_gene,CDR3aa,CDR3nt
NA,TRBV19,TRBJ2-2,CASRWTGGDTGELFF,TGTGCCAGTAGGTGGACAGGAGGGGACACCGGGGAGCTGTTTTTT
NA,TRBV29-1,TRBJ2-1,CSVPGYNEQFF,TGCAGCGTTCCGGGATACAATGAGCAGTTCTTC
NA,TRBV30,TRBJ1-1,CAWSGREAFF,TGTGCCTGGAGTGGTCGTGAAGCTTTCTTT
TRBD2,TRBV10-2,TRBJ2-1,CASSEPSGGRGEQFF,TGCGCCAGCAGTGAGCCTAGCGGGGGGCGGGGAGAGCAGTTCTTC
NA,TRBV21-1,TRBJ1-2,CASSKGLDRSYLSNYGYTF,TGTGCCAGCAGCAAGGGGCTAGACAGGTCCTACTTATCTAACTATGGCTACACCTTC
NA,TRBV28,TRBJ2-1,CASSSQDRFNKQFF,TGTGCCAGCAGTTCCCAAGACAGATTCAATAAGCAGTTCTTC